The 14 T cell receptor beta chains given below trace back to one sample, sequenced in a study of early T cells in non-severe SARS-CoV-2 infection. TCRdb itself ran the 5' RACE reads through MiXCR, one entry per CDR3 protein. The profile shows approximately 79,000 distinct CDR3 sequences, 9.5% to 15% of them singletons. Sequenced sample: whole blood. The source is an adult who was a healthcare worker with PCR-confirmed SARS-CoV-2 infection or an uninfected control (not recorded which).

This clonotype was detected many times. The chain joins TRBV5-6 to TRBJ2-5; D is perhaps TRBD1 (5 bases). The V end lost 1 base, the J end lost 0 bases, and 7 bases lay between the germline ends. CDR1 is SGHDT and CDR2 is YYEEEE in the germline V gene. CDR3 length: 14 residues. The CDR3 nucleotides read TGTGCCAGCAGCTTGATCAGGGACCAAGAGACCCAGTACTTC. It yields the protein CASSLIRDQETQYF.

This clonotype was recorded many times. The genes are TRBV29-1 and TRBJ2-7; D remains unclear. The CDR3 sequence is 11 residues long. Trimming took 6 bases from V and 0 from J, leaving 6 bases between them. In germline, CDR1 is SQVTM, CDR2 ANQGSEA. CDR3 DNA: TGCAGCGTCCGGAACTCCTACGAGCAGTACTTC. It specifies CSVRNSYEQYF.

This clonotype was counted between two and nine times. The rearrangement joins TRBV6-5 to TRBJ2-7, with TRBD1 identical over 8 bases. The V and J ends lost 2 bases and 4 bases, in that order; junction bases with no gene match: 10. This CDR3 has 16 residues. CDR1 MNHEY and CDR2 SVGAGI come from the germline V gene. DNA of the CDR3: TGTGCCAGCAGTTACGCGGGTCGGACAGGGAAGTACGAGCAGTACTTC. Protein sequence: CASSYAGRTGKYEQYF.

This clonotype occurred many times. This chain connects TRBV6-2 or TRBV6-3 to TRBJ1-1; D gene uncertain. The V gene lost 5 bases and the J gene lost 11 bases, with 18 bases spanning the gap. The germline CDR1 and CDR2 sequences are MNHEY and SVGEGT. CDR3 size: 13 residues. The CDR3, as DNA: TGTGCCAGCAGTCAATGGCAGCCGAGGTTGGCTTTCTTT. Translating gives CASSQWQPRLAFF.

A few counts support this clonotype. V is TRBV7-8 and J is TRBJ2-1; 10 positions agree with TRBD1. This CDR3 comprises 16 residues. Looked up from germline, CDR1 is SGHVS and CDR2 is FQNEAQ. J gave up 2 bases and V 5 bases, and 6 bases lay outside the gene matches. The CDR3 protein is CASSPGDRGPYNEQFF. In nucleotides, the CDR3 is TGTGCCAGCAGCCCCGGGGACAGGGGACCCTACAATGAGCAGTTCTTC.

The chain combines TRBV6-5 with TRBJ1-5; weak D call: TRBD1 (5 bases). Per germline, CDR1 MNHEY and CDR2 SVGAGI. The CDR3 has 16 residues. V was trimmed by 11 bases and J by 2 bases, leaving 22 bases between them. CDR3 protein: CAGLTSGGEGNQPQHF. CDR3 coding DNA: TGTGCCGGACTGACATCCGGGGGAGAAGGCAATCAGCCCCAGCATTTT.

The rearrangement uses TRBV6-2 or TRBV6-3 and TRBJ1-2; 9 bases agree with TRBD1. The V and J ends lost 5 bases and 0 bases, in that order; junction bases with no gene match: 4. Germline CDR1 reads MNHEY; CDR2 reads SVGEGT. The CDR3 covers 15 residues. The CDR3 nucleotides are TGTGCCAGCAGTCAGCGGACAGGGGCTAACTATGGCTACACCTTC. Its translation is CASSQRTGANYGYTF.

This clonotype was counted between two and nine times. The chain is built from TRBV28 and TRBJ2-7; D is ambiguous. CDR3 length: 12 residues. CDR1 MDHEN and CDR2 SYDVKM come from the germline V gene. V lost 5 bases to trimming and J lost 3 bases, with 8 bases between them. The CDR3 region has the DNA TGTGCCAGCAGTGGTCCCGGCTACGAGCAGTACTTC. Encoded protein: CASSGPGYEQYF.

This clonotype has more than one count but fewer than ten. The rearrangement links TRBV11-2 to TRBJ2-7; no clear D gene. V lost 5 bases, J lost 0 bases, and 17 bases lay in between. The CDR3 is 16 amino acids. In germline, CDR1 is SGHAT, CDR2 FQNNGV. For the CDR3, the DNA is TGTGCCAGCAGCCCCTTGAAAGCCGGACCCTCCTACGAGCAGTACTTC. Protein product: CASSPLKAGPSYEQYF. Full variable domain (rest looked up from reference TRBV11-2 and TRBJ2-7): EAGVAQSPRYKIIEKRQSVAFWCNPISGHATLYWYQQILGQGPKLLIQFQNNGVVDDSQLPKDRFSAERLKGVDSTLKIQPAKLEDSAVYLCASSPLKAGPSYEQYFGPGTRLTVT.

The rearrangement joins TRBV7-6 to TRBJ1-1; a possible D gene is TRBD1 (6 bases). V was cut by 5 bases and J by 4 bases, with 11 bases left in between. This CDR3 comprises 13 residues. The germline V gene encodes CDR1 SGHVS and CDR2 FNYEAQ. The CDR3 protein is CASSRGTLTEAFF. DNA for the CDR3: TGTGCCAGCAGCCGGGGGACACTCACTGAAGCTTTCTTT.

This clonotype was seen more than once but under ten times. The gene calls are TRBV20-1 and TRBJ2-3; D possibly matches TRBD1 or TRBD2 (5 bases each). Trimming cost V 1 base and J 1 base, with 12 bases left between them. The V gene's germline CDR1 is DFQATT and CDR2 SNEGSKA (reference sequence). The CDR3 is 15 amino acids. The CDR3: CSARVPGARTDTQYF. The CDR3 region has the DNA TGCAGTGCTAGAGTCCCCGGGGCCCGCACAGATACGCAGTATTTT.

This rearrangement joins TRBV7-9 to TRBJ1-2; a possible D gene is TRBD1 (5 bases). Between the trimmed V and J ends, which lost 5 bases and 4 bases, there was a span of 11 bases. The V gene's germline CDR1 is SEHNR and CDR2 FQNEAQ (reference sequence). There are 13 residues in the CDR3. The CDR3 nucleotides read TGTGCCAGCAGCCCCCCCGGGGGCTATGGCTACACCTTC. Its translation: CASSPPGGYGYTF.

This clonotype was recorded at least ten times. CDR3 nucleotides: TGTGCCAGCAGCACCTGGGGACAGTTCCAAGAGACCCAGTACTTC. Its translation: CASSTWGQFQETQYF. V is TRBV11-2 and J is TRBJ2-5; TRBD1 matches at 7 bases. The germline gives CDR1 SGHAT, CDR2 FQNNGV. This CDR3 spans 15 amino acids. V dropped 5 bases and J dropped 1; count of bases not matched to a gene: 7.

This clonotype has just a few counts. The CDR3 DNA reads as TGTGCCATCAGGGACAGCCCACCCTACGAGCAGTACTTC. It encodes CAIRDSPPYEQYF. V is TRBV10-3 and J is TRBJ2-7, with a weak D call TRBD1 (6 bases). CDR3 size: 13 residues. V was shortened by 6 bases and J by 2 bases, with 11 bases between the two germline ends. Germline assignment: CDR1 ENHRY and CDR2 SYGVKD.